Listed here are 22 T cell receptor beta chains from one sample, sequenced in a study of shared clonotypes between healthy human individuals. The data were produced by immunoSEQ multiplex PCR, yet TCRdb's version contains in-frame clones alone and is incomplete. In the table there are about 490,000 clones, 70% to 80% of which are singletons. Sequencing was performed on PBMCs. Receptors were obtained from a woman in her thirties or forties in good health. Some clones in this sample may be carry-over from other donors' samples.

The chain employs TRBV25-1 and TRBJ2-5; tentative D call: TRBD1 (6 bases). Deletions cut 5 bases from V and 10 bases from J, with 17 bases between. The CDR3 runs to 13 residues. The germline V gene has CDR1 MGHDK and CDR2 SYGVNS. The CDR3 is CASSLQGPSVQYF. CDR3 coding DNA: TGTGCCAGCAGTCTACAGGGACCGTCAGTCCAGTACTTC.

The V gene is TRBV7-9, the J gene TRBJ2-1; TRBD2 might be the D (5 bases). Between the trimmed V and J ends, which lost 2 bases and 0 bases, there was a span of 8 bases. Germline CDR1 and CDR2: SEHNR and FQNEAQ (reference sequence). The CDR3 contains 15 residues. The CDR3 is CASSLLRGSYNEQFF. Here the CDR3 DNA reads TGTGCCAGCAGCTTACTCCGGGGCTCCTACAATGAGCAGTTCTTC.

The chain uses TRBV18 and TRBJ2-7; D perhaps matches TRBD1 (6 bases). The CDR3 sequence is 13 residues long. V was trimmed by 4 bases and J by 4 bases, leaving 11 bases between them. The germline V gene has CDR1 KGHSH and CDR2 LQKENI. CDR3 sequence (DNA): TGTGCCAGCTCACTCAGACAGGAGTACGAGCAGTACTTC. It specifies CASSLRQEYEQYF.

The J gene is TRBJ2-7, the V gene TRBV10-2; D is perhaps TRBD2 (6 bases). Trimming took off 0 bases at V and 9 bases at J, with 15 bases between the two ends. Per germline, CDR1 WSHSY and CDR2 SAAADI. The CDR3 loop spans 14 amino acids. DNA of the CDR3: TGCGCCAGCAGTGAGTCAAGGGAGGCCGCGGGGCAGTACTTC. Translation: CASSESREAAGQYF.

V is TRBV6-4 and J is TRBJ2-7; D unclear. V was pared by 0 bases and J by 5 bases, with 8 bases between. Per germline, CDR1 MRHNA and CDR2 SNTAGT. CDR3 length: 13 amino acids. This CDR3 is CASSDSVGDEQYF. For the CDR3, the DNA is TGTGCCAGCAGTGACTCGGTGGGCGACGAGCAGTACTTC.

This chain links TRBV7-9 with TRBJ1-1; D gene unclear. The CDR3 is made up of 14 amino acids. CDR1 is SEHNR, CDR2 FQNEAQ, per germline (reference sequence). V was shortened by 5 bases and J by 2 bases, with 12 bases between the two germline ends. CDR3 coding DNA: TGTGCCAGCAGCCCTGGAGCTTTCAACACTGAAGCTTTCTTT. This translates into CASSPGAFNTEAFF.

The CDR3: CASSSQGAQGTQYF. In DNA, the CDR3 is TGCGCCAGCAGCTCACAGGGGGCTCAGGGGACCCAGTACTTC. The V and J genes are TRBV5-1 and TRBJ2-5; 9 bases agree with TRBD1. V lost 3 bases, J lost 7 bases, and 7 bases stayed unmatched. This CDR3 has 14 amino acids. The germline V gene encodes CDR1 SGHRS and CDR2 YFSETQ.

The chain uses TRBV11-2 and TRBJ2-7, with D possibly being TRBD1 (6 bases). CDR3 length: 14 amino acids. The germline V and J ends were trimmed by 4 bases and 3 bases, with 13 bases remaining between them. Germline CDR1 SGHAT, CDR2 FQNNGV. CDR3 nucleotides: TGTGCCAGCAGCTCCACAGGGACCAACTACGAGCAGTACTTC. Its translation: CASSSTGTNYEQYF.

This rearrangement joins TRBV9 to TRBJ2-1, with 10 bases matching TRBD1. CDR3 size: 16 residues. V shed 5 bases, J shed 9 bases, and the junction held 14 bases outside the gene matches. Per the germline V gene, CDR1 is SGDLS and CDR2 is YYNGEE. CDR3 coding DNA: TGTGCCAGCAGTCTTCAAGGGACAGGGGATTGGGCTGAGCAGTTCTTC. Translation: CASSLQGTGDWAEQFF.

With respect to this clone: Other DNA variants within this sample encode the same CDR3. DNA for the CDR3: TGTGCCAGCTCACCGGATAGCAATCAGCCCCAGCATTTT. Translated: CASSPDSNQPQHF. The V call is TRBV18, the J call TRBJ1-5, with D unclear. Germline V gene data show CDR1 as KGHSH and CDR2 as LQKENI. Trimming stripped 3 bases from V and 0 bases from J, with 3 bases between. The CDR3 length is 13 residues.

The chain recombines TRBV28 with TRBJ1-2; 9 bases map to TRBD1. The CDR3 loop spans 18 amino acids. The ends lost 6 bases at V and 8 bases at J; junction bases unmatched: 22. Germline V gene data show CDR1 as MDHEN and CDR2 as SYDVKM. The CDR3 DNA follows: TGTGCCAGCAGCCAGAGCGCGGGACAGGGCTATTATCTGGAGGGCTACACCTTC. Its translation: CASSQSAGQGYYLEGYTF.

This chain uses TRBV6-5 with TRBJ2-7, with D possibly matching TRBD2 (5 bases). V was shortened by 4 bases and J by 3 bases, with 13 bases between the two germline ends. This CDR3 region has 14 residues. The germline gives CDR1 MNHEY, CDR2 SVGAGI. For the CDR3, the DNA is TGTGCCAGCAGTTCCTTAGCGAGCGGCTACGAGCAGTACTTC. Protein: CASSSLASGYEQYF.

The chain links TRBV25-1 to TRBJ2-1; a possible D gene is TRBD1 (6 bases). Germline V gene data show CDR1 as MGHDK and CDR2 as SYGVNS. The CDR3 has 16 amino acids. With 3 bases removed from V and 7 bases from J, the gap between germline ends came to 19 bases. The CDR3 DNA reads TGTGCCAGCAGTGAGAGGACAGCGCGAAGGCGGAATGAGCAGTTCTTC. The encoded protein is CASSERTARRRNEQFF. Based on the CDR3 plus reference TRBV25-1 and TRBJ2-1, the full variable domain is EADIYQTPRYLVIGTGKKITLECSQTMGHDKMYWYQQDPGMELHLIHYSYGVNSTEKGDLSSESTVSRIRTEHFPLTLESARPSHTSQYLCASSERTARRRNEQFFGPGTRLTVL.

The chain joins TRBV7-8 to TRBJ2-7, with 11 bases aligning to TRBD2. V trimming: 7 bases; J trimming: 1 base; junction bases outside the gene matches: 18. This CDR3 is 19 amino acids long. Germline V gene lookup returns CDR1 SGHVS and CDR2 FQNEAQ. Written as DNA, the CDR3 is TGTGCCAGCACCACTACCATGGATCTAGCGGGAGGCGCGTCCTACGAGCAGTACTTC. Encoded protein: CASTTTMDLAGGASYEQYF.

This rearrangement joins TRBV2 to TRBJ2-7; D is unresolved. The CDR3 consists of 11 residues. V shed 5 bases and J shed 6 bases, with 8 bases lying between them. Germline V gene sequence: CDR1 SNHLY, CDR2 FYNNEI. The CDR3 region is CASSQTVEQYF. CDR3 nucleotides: TGTGCCAGCAGTCAAACGGTCGAGCAGTACTTC.

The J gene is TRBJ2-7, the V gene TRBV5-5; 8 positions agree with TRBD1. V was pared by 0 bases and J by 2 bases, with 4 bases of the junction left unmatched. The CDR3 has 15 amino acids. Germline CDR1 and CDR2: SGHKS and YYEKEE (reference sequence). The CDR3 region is CASSLGGQVTYEQYF. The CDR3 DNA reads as TGTGCCAGCAGCTTGGGGGGACAGGTTACCTACGAGCAGTACTTC.

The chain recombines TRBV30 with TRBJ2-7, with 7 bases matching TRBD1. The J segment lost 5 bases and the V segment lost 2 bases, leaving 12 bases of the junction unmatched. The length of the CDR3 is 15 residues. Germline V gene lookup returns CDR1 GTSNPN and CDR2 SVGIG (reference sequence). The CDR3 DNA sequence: TGTGCCTGGAGTCCGCTAGACAGGGATATCCACGAGCAGTACTTC. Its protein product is CAWSPLDRDIHEQYF. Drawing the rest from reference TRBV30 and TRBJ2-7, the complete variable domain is SQTIHQWPATLVQPVGSPLSLECTVEGTSNPNLYWYRQAAGRGLQLLFYSVGIGQISSEVPQNLSASRPQDRQFILSSKKLLLSDSGFYLCAWSPLDRDIHEQYFGPGTRLTVT.

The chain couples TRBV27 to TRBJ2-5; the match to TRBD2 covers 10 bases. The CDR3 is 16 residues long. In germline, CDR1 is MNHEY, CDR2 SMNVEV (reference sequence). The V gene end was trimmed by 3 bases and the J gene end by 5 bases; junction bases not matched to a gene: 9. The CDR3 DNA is TGTGCCAGCAGTTTGAGATTAGCGGGAGGCGGGGAGACCCAGTACTTC. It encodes CASSLRLAGGGETQYF.

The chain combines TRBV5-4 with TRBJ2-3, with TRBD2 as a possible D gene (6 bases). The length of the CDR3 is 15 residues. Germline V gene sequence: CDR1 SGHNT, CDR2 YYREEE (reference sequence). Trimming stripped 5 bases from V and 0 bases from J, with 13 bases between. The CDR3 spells CASRTGDRSTDTQYF. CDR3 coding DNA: TGTGCCAGCAGGACGGGGGACCGAAGCACAGATACGCAGTATTTT.

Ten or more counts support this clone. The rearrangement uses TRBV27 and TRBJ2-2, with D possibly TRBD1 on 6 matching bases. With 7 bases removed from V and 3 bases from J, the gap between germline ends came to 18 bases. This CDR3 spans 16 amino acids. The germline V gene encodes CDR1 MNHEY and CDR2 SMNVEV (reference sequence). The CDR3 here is CASTASHRVYTGELFF. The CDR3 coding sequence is TGTGCCAGCACGGCAAGTCACAGGGTATACACCGGGGAGCTGTTTTTT.

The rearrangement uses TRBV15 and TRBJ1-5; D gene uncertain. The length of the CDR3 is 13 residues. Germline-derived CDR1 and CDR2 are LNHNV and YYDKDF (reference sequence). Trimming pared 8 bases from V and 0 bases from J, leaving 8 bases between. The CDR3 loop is CATGIYSNQPQHF. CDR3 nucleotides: TGTGCCACCGGCATCTATAGCAATCAGCCCCAGCATTTT.

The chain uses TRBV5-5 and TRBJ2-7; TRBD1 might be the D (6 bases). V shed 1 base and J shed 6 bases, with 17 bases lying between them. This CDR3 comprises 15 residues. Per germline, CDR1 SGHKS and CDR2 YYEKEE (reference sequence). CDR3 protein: CASSLSGDGAREQYF. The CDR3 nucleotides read TGTGCCAGCAGCTTGTCAGGGGACGGGGCTCGCGAGCAGTACTTC.